This TCR beta chain comes out of a study of blood T cell repertoires in COVID-19. Study context: Whether acute or convalescent, the COVID-19 samples came from the United States, Italy and Spain. PBMCs, B-cell-depleted T cells, or T cells were the source of the cDNA or gDNA that made up the material.

Germline-derived CDR1 and CDR2 are MNHEY and SVGAGI. The CDR3 extends over 15 amino acids. After removal of 8 bases from V and 9 bases from J, the junction contained 15 bases not matched to a gene. Per the original data handling: From reference gene primer amplification, estimates of nucleated cell counts were derived. Profiling relied on immunoSEQ multiplex PCR, and the TCRdb table lists in-frame clones only, not all of them. The D gene and trimming were derived from the DNA, and the V and J assignments and clone size from that table. The data hold approximately 31,000 clones, with around 85% observed a single time.

This sequence joins TRBV6-5 and TRBJ2-2; 7 bases are shared with TRBD2. The sequence was obtained from an elderly woman with active or convalescent COVID-19. Sequences were obtained from peripheral blood. The CDR3 here is CASVGQRGFSRELFF. Written as DNA, the CDR3 is TGTGCCAGCGTGGGCCAGCGGGGATTTTCACGGGAGCTGTTTTTT.